The rows below give T cell receptor beta chains drawn from one sample of a study of Graves' ophthalmopathy and Graves' hyperthyroidism. One entry per CDR3 protein, called by TCRdb with MiXCR from the multiplex PCR reads. The repertoire holds 350,000 to 400,000 distinct CDR3 sequences, roughly 14% seen once, with roughly 7% in the top ten. The sequenced sample was peripheral blood. These receptors came from a woman younger than 35 with stable Graves' hyperthyroidism. Both conserved end residues are part of each CDR3. The D gene is left open where the match is weak. Expanded clones get a size class; other rows say once, few or many, or leave the size out.

TRBJ1-1,TRBV6-5,NA,many,TGTGCCAGCAGTTACGCCCCGGGACCCCCGAACACTGAAGCTTTCTTT,CASSYAPGPPNTEAFF
TRBJ2-4,TRBV7-8,TRBD1,many,TGTGCCAGCAGCTCCACCTACGGACAGGACATTCAGTACTTC,CASSSTYGQDIQYF
TRBJ1-6,TRBV10-3,TRBD1,many,TGTGCCATCAGAAACACCGGGACAGGGGGCTCTAATTCACCCCTCCACTTT,CAIRNTGTGGSNSPLHF
TRBJ2-5,TRBV15,NA,many,TGTGCCACCAGCAGAGATGGTCCAGCAGCCCAGTACTTC,CATSRDGPAAQYF
TRBJ2-6,TRBV18,TRBD1,NA,TGTGCCAGCTCACCGGGACAGAGCTCTGGGGCCAACGTCCTGACTTTC,CASSPGQSSGANVLTF
TRBJ2-2,TRBV24-1,NA,many,TGTGCCACCAGGGGGTCCGCGGGGACCGGGGAGCTGTTTTTT,CATRGSAGTGELFF
TRBJ1-5,TRBV19,NA,many,TGTGCCAGTAGTATCGAAGAGATAGGGGTAGGAGAATATAGCAATCAGCCCCAGCATTTT,CASSIEEIGVGEYSNQPQHF
TRBJ1-2,TRBV9,NA,many,TGTGCCAGCAGCGTAGGGAGAGACATTAACTATGGCTACACCTTC,CASSVGRDINYGYTF
TRBJ2-5,TRBV4-1,TRBD2,few,TGCGCCAGCAGCCCAATGACTAGCGGGGAACAAGAGACCCAGTACTTC,CASSPMTSGEQETQYF
TRBJ2-7,TRBV12-3/TRBV12-4,NA,many,TGTGCCAGCAGTTTAGGGGCGTCCATCTACGAGCAGTACTTC,CASSLGASIYEQYF